Below are 32 T cell receptor beta chains sequenced from a single sample in a study of blood T cells in healthy people across ages. Using a J-beta primer mix together with a sample-barcoded 5' primer, a second PCR was run for roughly 6 to 11 cycles. MiXCR, applied by TCRdb to the 5' RACE reads, yields one record per CDR3 protein. The table lists approximately 1.5 million distinct CDR3 sequences, 30% to 40% of them singletons. The sample consisted of blood. Receptor source: a woman aged 25 to 39 in good health.

The chain is built from TRBV20-1 and TRBJ2-7; TRBD2 aligns across 12 bases. CDR1 is DFQATT and CDR2 is SNEGSKA in the germline V gene (reference sequence). The CDR3 is 15 residues long. The ends lost 0 bases at V and 4 bases at J; junction bases unmatched: 4. The CDR3 here is CSARDLTSGRYEQYF. The CDR3 nucleotides read TGCAGTGCTAGAGATCTTACTAGCGGGAGGTACGAGCAGTACTTC.

Notes on this clonotype: The junction does not match germline at one end; this may be a read error. The chain combines TRBV7-9 with TRBJ2-3, with D perhaps matching TRBD2 (5 bases). From germline, CDR1 is SEHNR and CDR2 FQNEAQ (reference sequence). This CDR3 is 17 amino acids long. CDR3: CSSSLPRLQTSTDTQYF. The DNA for the CDR3 is TGTTCCAGCAGCTTACCTCGACTACAAACTAGCACAGATACGCAGTATTTT.

V is TRBV20-1 and J is TRBJ2-1, with TRBD1 identical over 9 bases. This CDR3 has 14 amino acids. Germline CDR1 reads DFQATT; CDR2 reads SNEGSKA (reference sequence). V lost 4 bases, J lost 2 bases, and 3 bases stayed unmatched. CDR3 DNA: TGCAGTGCTATTAGGACAGGGGCCTACAATGAGCAGTTCTTC. Translated: CSAIRTGAYNEQFF.

This clonotype was found a few times. J is TRBJ2-5 and V is TRBV5-1; D uncertain. The CDR3 is made up of 15 amino acids. V was clipped by 3 bases and J by 0 bases, with 12 bases between them. The germline gives CDR1 SGHRS, CDR2 YFSETQ. The CDR3 sequence: CASSSDRLNQETQYF. CDR3 nucleotide sequence: TGCGCCAGCAGCTCGGACCGACTGAACCAAGAGACCCAGTACTTC.

The chain has TRBV9 and TRBJ2-1; tentative D call: TRBD1 (6 bases). The ends were cut back, 0 bases at V and 5 bases at J, with 6 bases in the middle. The CDR3 is 13 amino acids. Germline V lookup: CDR1 SGDLS, CDR2 YYNGEE. The CDR3 region has the DNA TGTGCCAGCAGCGTAGGGGGGCACAATGAGCAGTTCTTC. It codes for CASSVGGHNEQFF.

This clonotype was seen more than once but under ten times. V and J are TRBV20-1 and TRBJ2-7; 9 bases are shared with TRBD1. The junction had 13 bases not matched to a gene; V was cut back by 6 bases and J by 4 bases. CDR1 is DFQATT, CDR2 SNEGSKA, per germline (reference sequence). The CDR3 has 15 amino acids. CDR3 loop: CSATSGTGRSYEQYF. The CDR3 DNA follows: TGCAGTGCAACCTCCGGGACAGGGAGGTCTTACGAGCAGTACTTC.

Here the CDR3 reads CSAEGLGRDKQFF. DNA of the CDR3: TGCAGTGCTGAGGGACTAGGGAGGGATAAGCAGTTCTTC. The chain couples TRBV20-1 to TRBJ2-1; 8 bases match TRBD2. Germline trimming cut 5 bases from V and 11 bases from J; bases unmatched to any gene: 11. Germline CDR1 and CDR2: DFQATT and SNEGSKA (reference sequence). The CDR3 length is 13 residues.

The gene calls are TRBV21-1 and TRBJ2-1; the D call of TRBD1 is as the table states it, not checked on the DNA. TRBV21-1 is a known pseudogene. CDR3 length equals 16 residues. For the CDR3, the DNA is TGTGCCAGCAGCAAAGCGGAAAGGGGCCGGAACAATGAGCAGTTCTTC. It encodes CASSKAERGRNNEQFF.

V gene TRBV7-9 combines with J gene TRBJ1-2; the D gene is possibly TRBD1 (6 bases). Between the trimmed V and J ends, which lost 2 bases and 8 bases, there was a span of 9 bases. The CDR3 runs 12 residues. The germline V gene has CDR1 SEHNR and CDR2 FQNEAQ (reference sequence). CDR3 amino acids: CASSLNREGYTF. The CDR3 bases are TGTGCCAGCAGCTTAAACAGGGAGGGCTACACCTTC.

Turning to this clonotype: At one end the junction does not follow the germline gene, possibly because of a read error. The chain combines TRBV11-3 with TRBJ2-5; possible D gene TRBD1, 5 bases. This CDR3 region has 14 residues. Per germline, CDR1 SGHNT and CDR2 YENEEA. CDR3 in DNA: TGTGTCAGCAGCTACACAGGAGCCCAAGAGACCCAGTACTTC. Its translation: CVSSYTGAQETQYF.

The chain uses TRBV4-1 and TRBJ2-7; the D gene could be TRBD1 or TRBD2 (7 bases each). The better agreement between TRBJ2-5 and the DNA end casts doubt on the J call. The germline CDR1 and CDR2 sequences are MGHRA and YSYEKL. This CDR3 has 17 residues. The CDR3 coding sequence is TGCGCCAGCAGCCACGACCCAGGGGGGGGCCAGAAAGAGACCCAGTACTTC. Amino acids: CASSHDPGGGQKETQYF.

The rearrangement joins TRBV12-5 to TRBJ2-1; D remains unclear. The V gene lost 0 bases and the J gene lost 1 base, with 7 bases spanning the gap. CDR1 and CDR2 (germline): LGHNT, FRNRAP. This CDR3 region has 15 residues. CDR3: CASGLVLGSYNEQFF. The CDR3 nucleotides are TGTGCTAGTGGTTTGGTACTGGGATCCTACAATGAGCAGTTCTTC.

Remarks on this clonotype: The junction differs from germline at one of its ends, possibly a read error. V gene TRBV28 combines with J gene TRBJ2-1, with 14 bases lining up with TRBD2. The CDR3 spans 14 residues. The germline V gene encodes CDR1 MDHEN and CDR2 SYDVKM. The DNA for the CDR3 is TGTGCCAGCAGTCCGGGACTAGCGGGAGCACACCGGATCTTC. Translated: CASSPGLAGAHRIF.

The chain combines TRBV20-1 with TRBJ2-1, with 12 bases that match TRBD2. CDR3 length: 16 residues. Germline CDR1 and CDR2: DFQATT and SNEGSKA (reference sequence). The junction had 10 bases not matched to a gene; V was cut back by 1 base and J by 9 bases. The CDR3 protein is CSARGRETSGGSEQFF. The CDR3 bases are TGCAGTGCTAGAGGGCGCGAGACTAGCGGGGGCAGTGAGCAGTTCTTC.

The rearrangement uses TRBV3-1 and TRBJ2-7; D may be TRBD1 or TRBD2 (6 bases each). The ends were cut back, 2 bases at V and 4 bases at J, with 15 bases in the middle. This CDR3 has 15 amino acids. Germline V gene sequence: CDR1 LGHDT, CDR2 YNNKEL (reference sequence). This chain's CDR3 is CASSQRGGSLYEQYF. CDR3 nucleotides: TGTGCCAGCAGCCAACGAGGGGGGTCCCTATACGAGCAGTACTTC.

This clonotype occurred a few times. The chain employs TRBV20-1 and TRBJ2-1; 10 bases fit TRBD2. The J segment lost 5 bases and the V segment lost 6 bases, leaving 10 bases of the junction unmatched. This CDR3 has 15 residues. Germline loops: CDR1 DFQATT, CDR2 SNEGSKA (reference sequence). The CDR3: CSATPGLATNNEQFF. CDR3 sequence (DNA): TGCAGTGCAACTCCGGGACTAGCGACCAACAATGAGCAGTTCTTC.

This clonotype came up a few times. This chain connects TRBV7-3 to TRBJ2-5; 13 nucleotides match TRBD2. Germline-derived CDR1 and CDR2 are SGHTA and FQGTGA. The CDR3 sequence is 16 residues long. V lost 5 bases, J lost 4 bases, and 7 bases stayed unmatched. CDR3 coding DNA: TGTGCCAGCAGCACTTGGACTAGCGGGAGTGGAGAGACCCAGTACTTC. As protein: CASSTWTSGSGETQYF.

Here the CDR3 DNA reads TGTGCCAGCAGTGACCTGACCCAGAACACTGAAGCTTTCTTT. Translated: CASSDLTQNTEAFF. The J gene is TRBJ1-1, the V gene TRBV25-1, with D uncertain. The V and J ends lost 3 bases and 1 base respectively, with 9 bases between them. Germline CDR1 MGHDK, CDR2 SYGVNS. The CDR3 covers 14 residues.

This clonotype was picked up a small number of times. The chain carries TRBV20-1 and TRBJ2-1, with 9 positions matching TRBD2. The trim removed 6 bases at V and 6 bases at J, leaving 9 bases unmatched. Germline values: CDR1 DFQATT, CDR2 SNEGSKA (reference sequence). This CDR3 comprises 14 residues. The CDR3 DNA is TGCAGTGCCATGAGCGGGGGGCACCTCAATGAGCAGTTCTTC. Translated: CSAMSGGHLNEQFF.

This clonotype was seen at least ten times. The V gene is TRBV6-6, the J gene TRBJ2-3; D may correspond to TRBD1 or TRBD2 (5 bases each). Trimming shortened V by 6 bases and J by 1 base, and 11 bases separated the two germline ends. CDR1 is MNHNY, CDR2 SVGAGI, per germline (reference sequence). This CDR3 comprises 14 residues. Here the CDR3 reads CASSRDGGTDTQYF. Written as DNA, the CDR3 is TGTGCCAGCAGCCGGGACGGCGGCACAGATACGCAGTATTTT.

There are many counts of this clonotype. V gene TRBV7-2 combines with J gene TRBJ2-7; the D is unclear. Deletions cut 2 bases from V and 0 bases from J, with 5 bases between. Looked up from germline, CDR1 is SGHTA and CDR2 is FQGNSA. CDR3 length: 13 residues. CDR3 residues: CASSLLTSYEQYF. In DNA, the CDR3 is TGTGCCAGCAGCTTACTCACCTCCTACGAGCAGTACTTC.

This clonotype has just a few counts. V usage is TRBV5-1 and J usage is TRBJ2-7; D is possibly TRBD2 (6 bases). The V gene's germline CDR1 is SGHRS and CDR2 YFSETQ. Trimming took off 3 bases at V and 6 bases at J, with 16 bases between the two ends. This CDR3 is built from 14 residues. The CDR3 is CASSSGGAGSEQYF. CDR3 bases: TGCGCCAGCAGCTCTGGAGGGGCAGGGTCCGAGCAGTACTTC. Full variable domain (outside the CDR3, taken from reference TRBV5-1 and TRBJ2-7): KAGVTQTPRYLIKTRGQQVTLSCSPISGHRSVSWYQQTPGQGLQFLFEYFSETQRNKGNFPGRFSGRQFSNSRSEMNVSTLELGDSALYLCASSSGGAGSEQYFGPGTRLTVT.

This clonotype was counted between two and nine times. This chain joins TRBV6-6 and TRBJ1-2, with D perhaps matching TRBD1 (5 bases). The CDR3 covers 15 residues. With 0 bases removed from V and 3 bases from J, the gap between germline ends came to 11 bases. Germline V gene lookup returns CDR1 MNHNY and CDR2 SVGAGI (reference sequence). CDR3 in amino acids: CASSYSLRDDYGYTF. The CDR3 DNA reads TGTGCCAGCAGTTACTCCTTAAGGGACGACTATGGCTACACCTTC.

V is TRBV9 and J is TRBJ2-3, with no clear D. This CDR3 is 13 amino acids long. V gave up 2 bases and J gave up 7 bases, with 11 bases separating them. Germline V gene data show CDR1 as SGDLS and CDR2 as YYNGEE. This CDR3 is CASSVSDVNTQYF. The CDR3 DNA follows: TGTGCCAGCAGCGTTAGTGATGTTAATACGCAGTATTTT.

This chain connects TRBV27 to TRBJ2-4, with a tentative D call TRBD1 (5 bases). CDR1 MNHEY and CDR2 SMNVEV come from the germline V gene (reference sequence). CDR3 length: 17 amino acids. V lost 2 bases and J lost 2, with 16 bases in between. The CDR3 is CASSLNRPGKSKNIQYF. The CDR3 nucleotides read TGTGCCAGCAGTTTAAACCGGCCAGGGAAATCCAAAAACATTCAGTACTTC.

The rearrangement uses TRBV20-1 and TRBJ1-2; D not resolved. This CDR3 spans 12 amino acids. The V and J ends lost 5 bases and 0 bases respectively, with 7 bases between them. Germline CDR1 DFQATT, CDR2 SNEGSKA (reference sequence). The CDR3 region is CSALPTNYGYTF. The CDR3 bases are TGCAGTGCTTTACCCACTAACTATGGCTACACCTTC.

The chain has TRBV25-1 and TRBJ1-6; 11 bases agree with TRBD1. The CDR3 is 14 amino acids. The germline V gene encodes CDR1 MGHDK and CDR2 SYGVNS. V trimming: 4 bases; J trimming: 9 bases; junction bases outside the gene matches: 2. Here the CDR3 reads CASSVGQGASPLHF. The CDR3 DNA is TGTGCCAGCAGTGTAGGACAGGGGGCTTCACCCCTCCACTTT.

This chain joins TRBV12-3 or TRBV12-4 and TRBJ1-1, with D unclear. The CDR3 runs 14 residues. V was trimmed by 7 bases and J by 4 bases, leaving 16 bases between them. Here the CDR3 DNA reads TGTGCCAGCAAGTCGGCGGTAGGAGGCACTGAAGCTTTCTTT. Encoded protein: CASKSAVGGTEAFF.

This sequence joins TRBV5-1 and TRBJ2-1; D is possibly TRBD1 (5 bases). CDR1 and CDR2 from the germline V gene are SGHRS and YFSETQ. The CDR3 runs to 15 residues. V was cut by 0 bases and J by 0 bases, with 7 bases left in between. The CDR3 reads CASSLVTGSYNEQFF. The CDR3 DNA sequence: TGCGCCAGCAGCTTGGTCACAGGCTCCTACAATGAGCAGTTCTTC. The complete variable domain, with remaining parts taken from reference TRBV5-1 and TRBJ2-1, reads KAGVTQTPRYLIKTRGQQVTLSCSPISGHRSVSWYQQTPGQGLQFLFEYFSETQRNKGNFPGRFSGRQFSNSRSEMNVSTLELGDSALYLCASSLVTGSYNEQFFGPGTRLTVL.

About this clonotype itself: This sequence may be a read error, since a much larger clone differs from it by one base. The chain employs TRBV27 and TRBJ2-7; 9 bases fit TRBD2. The length of the CDR3 is 13 residues. J lost 7 bases, V lost 4 bases, and 5 bases had no gene match. Per the germline V gene, CDR1 is MNHEY and CDR2 is SMNVEV (reference sequence). CDR3 sequence: CASSSAGGNEQYF. In nucleotides, the CDR3 is TGTGCCAGCAGTTCGGCGGGAGGGAATGAGCAGTACTTC.

The chain couples TRBV27 to TRBJ1-1; 9 bases line up with TRBD1. The germline CDR1 and CDR2 sequences are MNHEY and SMNVEV (reference sequence). CDR3 length equals 14 residues. Trimming at V came to 4 bases and at J to 7 bases, leaving 7 bases not matched to a gene. The CDR3 loop is CASSWTGARNEAFF. Written as DNA, the CDR3 is TGTGCCAGCAGTTGGACAGGGGCCCGTAATGAAGCTTTCTTT.

The gene calls are TRBV10-3 and TRBJ1-6, with D tentatively TRBD1 (5 bases). Trimming took off 8 bases at V and 6 bases at J, with 14 bases between the two ends. The CDR3 loop spans 14 amino acids. Germline-derived CDR1 and CDR2 are ENHRY and SYGVKD. The CDR3 region is CAIAQGFRNSPLHF. The CDR3 DNA follows: TGTGCCATCGCGCAGGGTTTTCGTAATTCACCCCTCCACTTT.